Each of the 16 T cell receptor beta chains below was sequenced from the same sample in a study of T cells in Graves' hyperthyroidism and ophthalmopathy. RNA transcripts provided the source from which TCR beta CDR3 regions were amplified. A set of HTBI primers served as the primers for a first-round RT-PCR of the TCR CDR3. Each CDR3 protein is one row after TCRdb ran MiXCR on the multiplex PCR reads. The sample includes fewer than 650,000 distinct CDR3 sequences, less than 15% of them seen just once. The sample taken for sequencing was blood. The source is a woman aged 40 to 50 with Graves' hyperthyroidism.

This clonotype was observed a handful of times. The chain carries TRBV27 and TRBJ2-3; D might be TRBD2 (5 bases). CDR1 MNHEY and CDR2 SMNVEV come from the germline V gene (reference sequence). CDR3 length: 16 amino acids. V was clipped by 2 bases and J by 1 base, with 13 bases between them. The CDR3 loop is CASSLGGGSGTDTQYF. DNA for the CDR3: TGTGCCAGCAGTTTAGGAGGTGGGAGCGGCACAGATACGCAGTATTTT.

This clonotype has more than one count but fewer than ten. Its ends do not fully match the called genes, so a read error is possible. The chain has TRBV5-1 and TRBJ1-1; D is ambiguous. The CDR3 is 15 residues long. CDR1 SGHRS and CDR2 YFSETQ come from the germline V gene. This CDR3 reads CASSLAEAMNTEAFF. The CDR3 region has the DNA TGTGCCAGCAGCTTGGCGGAGGCCATGAACACTGAAGCTTTCTTT.

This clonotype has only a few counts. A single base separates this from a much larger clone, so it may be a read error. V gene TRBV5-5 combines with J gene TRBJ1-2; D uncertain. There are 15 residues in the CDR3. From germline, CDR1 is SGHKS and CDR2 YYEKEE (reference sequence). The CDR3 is CASSLEVSGNCGYTF. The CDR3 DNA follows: TGTGCCAGCAGCTTGGAAGTGTCGGGGAACTGTGGCTACACCTTC.

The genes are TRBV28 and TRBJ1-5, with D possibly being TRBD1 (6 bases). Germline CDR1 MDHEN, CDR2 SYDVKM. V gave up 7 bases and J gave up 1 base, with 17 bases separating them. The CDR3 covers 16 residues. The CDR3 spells CASTVTFQGSNQPQHF. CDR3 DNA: TGTGCCAGCACCGTAACCTTCCAGGGGAGCAATCAGCCCCAGCATTTT.

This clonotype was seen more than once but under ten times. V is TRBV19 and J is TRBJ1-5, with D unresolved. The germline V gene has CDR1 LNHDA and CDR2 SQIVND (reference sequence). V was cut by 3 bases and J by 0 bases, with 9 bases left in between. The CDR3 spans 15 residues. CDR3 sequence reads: CASSIQADSNQPQHF. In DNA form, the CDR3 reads TGTGCCAGTAGTATTCAGGCAGATAGCAATCAGCCCCAGCATTTT. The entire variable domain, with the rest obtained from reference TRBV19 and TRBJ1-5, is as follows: DGGITQSPKYLFRKEGQNVTLSCEQNLNHDAMYWYRQDPGQGLRLIYYSQIVNDFQKGDIAEGYSVSREKKESFPLTVTSAQKNPTAFYLCASSIQADSNQPQHFGDGTRLSIL.

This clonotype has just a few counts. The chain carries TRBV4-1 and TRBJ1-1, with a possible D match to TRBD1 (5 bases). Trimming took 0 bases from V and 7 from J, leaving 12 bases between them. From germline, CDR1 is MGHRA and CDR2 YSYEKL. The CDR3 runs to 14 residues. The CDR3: CASSQDWGRSEAFF. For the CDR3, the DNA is TGCGCCAGCAGCCAAGATTGGGGGAGGAGTGAAGCTTTCTTT.

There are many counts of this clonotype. CDR3 residues: CASSFVSPGGFAGTEAFF. CDR3 nucleotide sequence: TGCGCCAGCAGCTTCGTTAGCCCAGGGGGTTTCGCCGGCACTGAAGCTTTCTTT. The chain is built from TRBV5-1 and TRBJ1-1; 7 positions match TRBD1. J gave up 4 bases and V 2 bases, and 17 bases lay outside the gene matches. The CDR3 covers 18 residues. The V gene's germline CDR1 is SGHRS and CDR2 YFSETQ.

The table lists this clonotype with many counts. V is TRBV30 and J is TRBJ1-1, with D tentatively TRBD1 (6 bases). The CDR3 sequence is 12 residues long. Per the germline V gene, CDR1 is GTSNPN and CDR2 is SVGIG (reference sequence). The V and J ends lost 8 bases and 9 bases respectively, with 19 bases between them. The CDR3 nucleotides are TGTGCCGCATCTCAGTCCGGGACAAAAGCTTTCTTT. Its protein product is CAASQSGTKAFF.

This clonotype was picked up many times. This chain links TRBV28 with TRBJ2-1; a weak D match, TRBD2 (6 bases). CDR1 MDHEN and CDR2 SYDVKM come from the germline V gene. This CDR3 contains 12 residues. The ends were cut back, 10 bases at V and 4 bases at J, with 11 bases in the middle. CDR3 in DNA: TGTGCCACCGGGAGTCGGTACAATGAGCAGTTCTTC. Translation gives CATGSRYNEQFF.

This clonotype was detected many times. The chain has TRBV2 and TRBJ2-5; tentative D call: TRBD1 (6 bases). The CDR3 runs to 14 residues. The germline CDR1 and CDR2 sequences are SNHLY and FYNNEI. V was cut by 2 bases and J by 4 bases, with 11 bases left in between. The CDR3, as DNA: TGTGCCAGCAGTGAAATGGGGGCGGGAGAGACCCAGTACTTC. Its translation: CASSEMGAGETQYF.

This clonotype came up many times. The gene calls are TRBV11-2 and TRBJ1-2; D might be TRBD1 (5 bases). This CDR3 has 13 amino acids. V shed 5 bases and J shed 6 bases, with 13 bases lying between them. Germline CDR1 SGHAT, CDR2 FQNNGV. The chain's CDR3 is CASSQGPLDGYTF. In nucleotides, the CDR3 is TGTGCCAGCAGCCAGGGACCGCTTGATGGCTACACCTTC.

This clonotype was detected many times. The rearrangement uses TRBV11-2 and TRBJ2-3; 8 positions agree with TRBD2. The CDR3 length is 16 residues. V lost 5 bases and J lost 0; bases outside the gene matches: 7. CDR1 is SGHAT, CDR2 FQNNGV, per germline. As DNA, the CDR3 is TGTGCCAGCAGCCGAAGCCCTAGCGGGAGCACAGATACGCAGTATTTT. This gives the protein CASSRSPSGSTDTQYF.

CDR3 amino acids: CASSVDGSGSADTQYF. CDR3 nucleotide sequence: TGTGCCAGCAGCGTAGATGGTAGCGGGAGCGCAGATACGCAGTATTTT. V is TRBV9 and J is TRBJ2-3, with 9 positions matching TRBD2. With 0 bases clipped from V and 4 bases from J, the junction kept 6 bases outside the gene matches. The CDR3 loop spans 16 amino acids. Looked up from germline, CDR1 is SGDLS and CDR2 is YYNGEE.

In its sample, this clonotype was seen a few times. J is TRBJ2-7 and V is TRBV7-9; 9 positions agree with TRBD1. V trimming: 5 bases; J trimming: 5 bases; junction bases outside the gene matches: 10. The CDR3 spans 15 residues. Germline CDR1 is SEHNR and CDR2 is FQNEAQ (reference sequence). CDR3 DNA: TGTGCCAGCAGCCTCTACAGGGGGCTTTTCAACGAGCAGTACTTC. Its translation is CASSLYRGLFNEQYF.

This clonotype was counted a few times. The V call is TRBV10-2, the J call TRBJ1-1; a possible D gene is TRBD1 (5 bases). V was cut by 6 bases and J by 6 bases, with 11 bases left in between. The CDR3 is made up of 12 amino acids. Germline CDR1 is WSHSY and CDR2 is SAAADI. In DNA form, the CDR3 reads TGCGCCAGCAGAGGGGTAATCCCTGAAGCTTTCTTT. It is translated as CASRGVIPEAFF.

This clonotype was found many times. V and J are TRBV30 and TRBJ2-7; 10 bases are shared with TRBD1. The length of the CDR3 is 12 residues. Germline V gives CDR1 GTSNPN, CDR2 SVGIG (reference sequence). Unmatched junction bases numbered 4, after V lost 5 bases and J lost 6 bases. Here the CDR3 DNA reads TGTGCCTGGGACAGGGGGCTTGGCGAGCAGTACTTC. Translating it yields CAWDRGLGEQYF.